The rows below give T cell receptor beta chains drawn from one sample of a study of blood T cell repertoires in COVID-19. Libraries were prepared by immunoSEQ multiplex PCR; TCRdb keeps only in-frame clonotypes and omits some of them. The sample lists some 30,000 clones; about 92% were seen once. The sample was peripheral blood. These receptors were obtained from a man aged 65 to 85 with active or convalescent COVID-19. Both conserved end residues are part of each CDR3. A D gene is named only where the DNA matches it firmly. Size tells how often a clone was seen (once, few, many) or the class of an expanded clone, and some rows leave it out.

clone_size d_call j_call v_call cdr3_length cdr3_nt cdr3_aa
- TRBD1 TRBJ1-5 TRBV9 15 TGTGCCAGCAGCGCGGGACAGGGCTGGGATCAGCCCCAGCATTTT CASSAGQGWDQPQHF
- - TRBJ2-3 TRBV7-2 14 TGTGCCAGCAGCTTAGCCAGGAGCACAGATACGCAGTATTTT CASSLARSTDTQYF
once - TRBJ2-1 TRBV7-3 12 TGTGCCAGCAGCTTAAGCGGCAATGAGCAGTTCTTC CASSLSGNEQFF
- - TRBJ2-2 TRBV7-3 15 TGTGCCAGCAGCTTATTTGGGGCAAACACCGGGGAGCTGTTTTTT CASSLFGANTGELFF
- - TRBJ1-2 TRBV6-1 18 TGTGCCAGCAGTGAAGAGGGCGGTGAGGGCCTATCCCTTTATGGCTACACCTTC CASSEEGGEGLSLYGYTF
- TRBD1 TRBJ1-1 TRBV18 15 TGTGCCAGCTCCCGAAACAGGGGGATTAACACTGAAGCTTTCTTT CASSRNRGINTEAFF
- TRBD2 TRBJ2-2 TRBV5-1 15 TGCGCCAGCGGCGGGGGTGGGACGAACACCGGGGAGCTGTTTTTT CASGGGGTNTGELFF
- - TRBJ2-1 TRBV9 16 TGTGCCAGCAGCGTAGGCCATAGCGGTTCCTACAATGAGCAGTTCTTC CASSVGHSGSYNEQFF
- - TRBJ1-1 TRBV24-1 11 TGTGCCACCAGTGACCAGGGCCGAGCTTTCTTT CATSDQGRAFF
- TRBD1 TRBJ2-3 TRBV5-1 14 TGCGCCAGCAGCCGGGACAGGGGGCAAGATACGCAGTATTTT CASSRDRGQDTQYF
- - TRBJ1-4 TRBV6-1 15 TGTGCCAGCAGTGAGTACAGAGCAACTAATGAAAAACTGTTTTTT CASSEYRATNEKLFF
- - TRBJ2-5 TRBV18 15 TGTGCCAGCTCACCACCCAGCGCGGAGCGGGAGACCCAGTACTTC CASSPPSAERETQYF
- - TRBJ1-2 TRBV18 14 TGTGCCAGCTCCCGCGAGGGAGGGAGTTATGGCTACACCTTC CASSREGGSYGYTF
- TRBD1 TRBJ1-5 TRBV7-9 14 TGTGCCAGCAGCCCGGACAGGGTCGAGCAGCCCCAGCATTTT CASSPDRVEQPQHF
- TRBD1 TRBJ1-1 TRBV5-1 14 TGCGCCAGCAGCTTGGGAAACAGGGGTACTGAAGCTTTCTTT CASSLGNRGTEAFF
- TRBD1 TRBJ2-2 TRBV25-1 15 TGTGCCAGCAGTGAGATGACAGGGAAAGGACGGGAGCTGTTTTTT CASSEMTGKGRELFF
- - TRBJ1-3 TRBV28 16 TGTGCCAGCAGTTTTGGGGGCGCGGGCTCTGGAAACACCATATATTTT CASSFGGAGSGNTIYF
- - TRBJ1-1 TRBV7-8 14 TGTGCCAGCAGCTTAGACAGGGTGAACACTGAAGCTTTCTTT CASSLDRVNTEAFF
- - TRBJ1-1 TRBV29-1 13 TGCAGCGCCAGGGGCCCAGGGAACACTGAAGCTTTCTTT CSARGPGNTEAFF
- - TRBJ2-7 TRBV2 13 TGTGCCAGCAGTGAAGGAGAGACCTACGAGCAGTACTTC CASSEGETYEQYF
few - TRBJ1-2 TRBV6-5 15 TGTGCCAGCAGTTACTCTCTAGGGGGAAACTATGGCTACACCTTC CASSYSLGGNYGYTF
- - TRBJ1-2 TRBV19 15 TGTGCCAGTAGTATTCCGGGAGGGAACAACTATGGCTACACCTTC CASSIPGGNNYGYTF
- - TRBJ1-3 TRBV19 13 TGTGCCAGTAGTTCAGGTCCTGGAAACACCATATATTTT CASSSGPGNTIYF
- - TRBJ1-1 TRBV6-6 12 TGTGCCAGCAGTTATGACAGGACAAAAGCTTTCTTT CASSYDRTKAFF
- - TRBJ2-5 TRBV18 15 TGTGCCAGCTCACCATTTAGCGATAACCAAGAGACCCAGTACTTC CASSPFSDNQETQYF
- - TRBJ2-1 TRBV6-5 14 TGTGCCAGCAGTAATACGGGGGTGGGTACCGAGCAGTTCTTC CASSNTGVGTEQFF
- - TRBJ2-2 TRBV7-6 16 TGTGCCAGCAGCTTCCTTAACAGGACGAACACCGGGGAGCTGTTTTTT CASSFLNRTNTGELFF
once - TRBJ2-7 TRBV7-9 11 TGTGCCAGCACCTCCGGGTACGAGCAGTACTTC CASTSGYEQYF
- TRBD1 TRBJ1-2 TRBV2 13 TGTGCCAGCAGAGCTGACAGGGGATTAGGCTACACCTTC CASRADRGLGYTF
- - TRBJ1-5 TRBV27 15 TGTGCCAGCAAAGGGGAGAGGGGGACCAATCAGCCCCAGCATTTT CASKGERGTNQPQHF
- - TRBJ1-2 TRBV29-1 17 TGCAGCGTTGAAGATCGGCAAGCCTCACAGGACCTCGGGGGCTACACCTTC CSVEDRQASQDLGGYTF
- - TRBJ1-2 TRBV6-2/TRBV6-3 14 TGTGCCAGCAGTGCCCCTACAGGGTCCTATGGCTACACCTTC CASSAPTGSYGYTF
- - TRBJ2-5 TRBV18 14 TGTGCCAGCTCACAGGACACCTCGGGAGAGACCCAGTACTTC CASSQDTSGETQYF
- - TRBJ2-3 TRBV5-4 18 TGTGCCAGCAGCTTGGGTCGTCTCCGTGGGAGTGGATCAGATACGCAGTATTTT CASSLGRLRGSGSDTQYF
- TRBD2 TRBJ2-1 TRBV29-1 13 TGCAGCGTTGAATTAGCGGGCTACAATGAGCAGTTCTTC CSVELAGYNEQFF
- TRBD2 TRBJ2-3 TRBV19 15 TGTGCCAGTAGTATGGGGGGGTGGGCCACAGATACGCAGTATTTT CASSMGGWATDTQYF
- - TRBJ1-2 TRBV6-6 15 TGTGCCAGCAGCCGCGACAGCGCCAGAAACTATGGCTACACCTTC CASSRDSARNYGYTF
- TRBD2 TRBJ2-7 TRBV19 15 TGTGCCAGTACCCTAGCGGGGCCGCTCTCCTACGAGCAGTACTTC CASTLAGPLSYEQYF
- TRBD1 TRBJ2-7 TRBV3-1/TRBV3-2 14 TGTGCCAGCAGCTCACAGGGGGATTCGAGGGAGCAGTACTTC CASSSQGDSREQYF
- TRBD2 TRBJ2-1 TRBV10-3 16 TGTGCCATCAGTTCCTCAGGCGGGAGCGGGGGTAATGAGCAGTTCTTC CAISSSGGSGGNEQFF
- - TRBJ1-6 TRBV7-8 14 TGTGCCAGCAGCTTGGGGGCAGATAATTCACCCCTCCACTTT CASSLGADNSPLHF
- TRBD1 TRBJ1-5 TRBV24-1 15 TGTGCCACCTCAGACAGGGTTGGACCGAATCAGCCCCAGCATTTT CATSDRVGPNQPQHF
- TRBD1 TRBJ2-3 TRBV3-1/TRBV3-2 16 TGTGCCAGCAGCTCCCTTGGCAGGGGGCCTACAGATACGCAGTATTTT CASSSLGRGPTDTQYF
- - TRBJ2-3 TRBV7-9 16 TGTGCCAGCAGCGTCGGGACAACAACTAGCACAGATACGCAGTATTTT CASSVGTTTSTDTQYF